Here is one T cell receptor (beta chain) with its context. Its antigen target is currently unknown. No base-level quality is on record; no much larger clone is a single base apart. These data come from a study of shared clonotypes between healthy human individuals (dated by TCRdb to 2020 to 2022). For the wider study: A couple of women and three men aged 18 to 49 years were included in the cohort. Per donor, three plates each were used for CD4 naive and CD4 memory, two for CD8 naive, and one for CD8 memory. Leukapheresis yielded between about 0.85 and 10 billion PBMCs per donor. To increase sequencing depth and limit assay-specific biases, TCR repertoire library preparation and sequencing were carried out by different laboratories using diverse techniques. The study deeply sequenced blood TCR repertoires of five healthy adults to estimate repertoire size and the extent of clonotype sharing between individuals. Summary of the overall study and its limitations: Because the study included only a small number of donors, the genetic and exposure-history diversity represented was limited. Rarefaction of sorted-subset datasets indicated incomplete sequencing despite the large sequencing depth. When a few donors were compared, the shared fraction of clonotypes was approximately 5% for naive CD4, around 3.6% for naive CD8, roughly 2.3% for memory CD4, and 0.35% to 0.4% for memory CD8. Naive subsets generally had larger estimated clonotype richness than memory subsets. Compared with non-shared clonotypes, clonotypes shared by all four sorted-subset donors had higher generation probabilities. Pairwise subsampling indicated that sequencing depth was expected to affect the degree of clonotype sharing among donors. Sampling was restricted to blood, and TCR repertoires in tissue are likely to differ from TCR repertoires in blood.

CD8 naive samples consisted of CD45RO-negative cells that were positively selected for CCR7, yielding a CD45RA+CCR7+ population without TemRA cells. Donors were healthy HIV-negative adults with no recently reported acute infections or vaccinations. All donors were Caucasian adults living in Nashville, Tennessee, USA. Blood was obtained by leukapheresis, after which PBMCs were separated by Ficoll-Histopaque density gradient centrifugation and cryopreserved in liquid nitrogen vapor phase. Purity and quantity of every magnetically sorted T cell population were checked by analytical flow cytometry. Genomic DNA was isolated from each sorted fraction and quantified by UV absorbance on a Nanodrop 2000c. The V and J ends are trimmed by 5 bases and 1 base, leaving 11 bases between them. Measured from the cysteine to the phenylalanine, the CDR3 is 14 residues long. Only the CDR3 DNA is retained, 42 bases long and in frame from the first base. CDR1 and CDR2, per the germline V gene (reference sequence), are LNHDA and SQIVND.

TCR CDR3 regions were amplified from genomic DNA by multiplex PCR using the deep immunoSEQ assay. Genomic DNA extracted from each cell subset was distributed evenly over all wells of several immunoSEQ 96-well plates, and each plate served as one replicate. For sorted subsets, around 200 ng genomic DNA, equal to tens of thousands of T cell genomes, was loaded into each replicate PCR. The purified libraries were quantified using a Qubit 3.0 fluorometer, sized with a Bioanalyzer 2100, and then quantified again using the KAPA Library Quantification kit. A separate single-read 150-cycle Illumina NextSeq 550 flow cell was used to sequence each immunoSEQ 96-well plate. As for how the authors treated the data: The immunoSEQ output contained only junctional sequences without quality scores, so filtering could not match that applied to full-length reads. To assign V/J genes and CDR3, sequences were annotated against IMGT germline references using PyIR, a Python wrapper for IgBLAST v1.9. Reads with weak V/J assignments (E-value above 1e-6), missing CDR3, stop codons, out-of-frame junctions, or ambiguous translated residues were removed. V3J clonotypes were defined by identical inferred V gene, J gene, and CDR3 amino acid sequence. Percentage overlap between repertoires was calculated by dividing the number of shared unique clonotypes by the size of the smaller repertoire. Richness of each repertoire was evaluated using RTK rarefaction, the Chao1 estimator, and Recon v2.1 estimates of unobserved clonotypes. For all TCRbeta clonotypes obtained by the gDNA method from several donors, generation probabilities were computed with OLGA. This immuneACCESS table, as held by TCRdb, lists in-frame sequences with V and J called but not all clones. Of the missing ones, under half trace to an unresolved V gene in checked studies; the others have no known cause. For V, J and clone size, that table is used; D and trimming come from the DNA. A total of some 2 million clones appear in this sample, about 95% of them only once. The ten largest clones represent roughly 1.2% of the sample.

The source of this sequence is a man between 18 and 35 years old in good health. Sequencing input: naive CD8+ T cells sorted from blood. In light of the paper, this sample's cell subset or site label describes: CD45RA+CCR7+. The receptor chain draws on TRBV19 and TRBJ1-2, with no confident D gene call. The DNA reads TGTGCCAGTAGTTGTAGTTACTTTAACTATGGCTACACCTTC. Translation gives CASSCSYFNYGYTF. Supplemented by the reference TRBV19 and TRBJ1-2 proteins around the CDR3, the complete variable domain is DGGITQSPKYLFRKEGQNVTLSCEQNLNHDAMYWYRQDPGQGLRLIYYSQIVNDFQKGDIAEGYSVSREKKESFPLTVTSAQKNPTAFYLCASSCSYFNYGYTFGSGTRLTVV.